The clone carrying this T cell receptor (beta chain) was detected a few times. The antigen is undetermined. PCR was performed a second time for roughly 7 to 12 cycles using a sample-barcoded 5' primer and a J-beta primer mix. Using its own MiXCR run on the 5' RACE reads, TCRdb lists one record per CDR3 protein. The table includes around 1,000,000 distinct CDR3 sequences, about 23% detected once. The data stem from a study of blood T cells in healthy people across ages. Overall study findings and caveats: Researchers judged that diversity estimates from one million T cells fell short of true values.

V shed 8 bases and J shed 1 base, with 12 bases lying between them. Germline lookup yields CDR1 MGHDK and CDR2 SYGVNS. This CDR3 has 14 residues. The data were also submitted as part of a second study, on T cells of mothers and their children. As that study records: Once extracted, all RNA went into cDNA synthesis at about 1.5 ug per 15 ul. Inherited differences only slightly affect thymic shaping of TCR recombination output.

V and J are TRBV25-1 and TRBJ1-5, with D maybe TRBD1 (6 bases). Sequencing used blood. The TCR originated in a girl aged 2 to 10 in good health. The CDR3 DNA reads TGTGCCAGCGGAAAGGGGGGAAGCAATCAGCCCCAGCATTTT. This gives the protein CASGKGGSNQPQHF.